A single sample gave rise to the 29 T cell receptor beta chains below, sequenced in a study of T cells in Graves' hyperthyroidism and ophthalmopathy. RNA transcripts provided the source from which TCR beta CDR3 regions were amplified. TCR CDR3 underwent first-round RT-PCR with the HTBI primer set. TCRdb ran MiXCR on the multiplex PCR reads and lists one entry per CDR3 protein. This table has some 760,000 distinct CDR3 sequences, 12% to 15% appearing once. The sequenced sample consisted of blood. Receptors originate from a woman in her late teens or twenties with Graves' hyperthyroidism.

This clonotype was recorded many times. The gene calls are TRBV19 and TRBJ1-2; D perhaps matches TRBD1 (6 bases). This CDR3 is 16 amino acids long. The V gene's germline CDR1 is LNHDA and CDR2 SQIVND (reference sequence). V was shortened by 4 bases and J by 2 bases, with 17 bases between the two germline ends. CDR3 bases: TGTGCCAGTAGTACCCTTGGGACACAGAAAAACTATGGCTACACCTTC. Encoded protein: CASSTLGTQKNYGYTF.

In this sample, this clonotype turned up many times. The J gene is TRBJ2-1, the V gene TRBV20-1, with TRBD2 identical over 13 bases. V lost 3 bases, J lost 4 bases, and 3 bases stayed unmatched. This CDR3 has 15 amino acids. The germline CDR1 and CDR2 sequences are DFQATT and SNEGSKA (reference sequence). CDR3 region: CSARGLAGPYNEQFF. In DNA, the CDR3 is TGCAGTGCTAGGGGACTAGCGGGACCGTACAATGAGCAGTTCTTC.

This clonotype has a count of ten or more. The chain couples TRBV5-4 to TRBJ1-1; D not certain. This CDR3 has 12 amino acids. The V end was cut by 2 bases, the J end by 4 bases, with 6 bases between. In germline, CDR1 is SGHNT, CDR2 YYREEE (reference sequence). CDR3 bases: TGTGCCAGCAGCTTCCACTCCACTGAAGCTTTCTTT. This encodes CASSFHSTEAFF.

Regarding this clonotype: A much larger clone differs from this one at a single base, so this may be a read error. The rearrangement joins TRBV9 to TRBJ2-1; D is possibly TRBD2 (5 bases). Germline-derived CDR1 and CDR2 are SGDLS and YYNGEE. This CDR3 is built from 13 residues. DNA for the CDR3: TGTGCCAACAGCGTAGACTACCACAATGAGCAGTTCTTC. Protein sequence: CANSVDYHNEQFF. Filled out from reference TRBV9 and TRBJ2-1, the complete variable domain reads DSGVTQTPKHLITATGQRVTLRCSPRSGDLSVYWYQQSLDQGLQFLIQYYNGEERAKGNILERFSAQQFPDLHSELNLSSLELGDSALYFCANSVDYHNEQFFGPGTRLTVL.

This clonotype was counted at least ten times. Written as DNA, the CDR3 is TGCAGTGCTAGCGTGCAGGGTTTAGAGACCCAGTACTTC. Translated: CSASVQGLETQYF. This chain links TRBV20-1 with TRBJ2-5; D possibly corresponds to TRBD1 (5 bases). The CDR3 loop spans 13 amino acids. Looked up from germline, CDR1 is DFQATT and CDR2 is SNEGSKA (reference sequence). V was cut by 3 bases and J by 4 bases, with 12 bases left in between.

This clonotype was seen a single time. The gene calls are TRBV9 and TRBJ2-1; D remains ambiguous. The V end was cut by 1 base, the J end by 9 bases, with 11 bases between. The CDR3 spans 13 residues. In germline, CDR1 is SGDLS, CDR2 YYNGEE. DNA of the CDR3: TGTGCCAGCAGCGTATTTTCCGGCGGTGAGCAGTTCTTC. As protein: CASSVFSGGEQFF.

This chain joins TRBV19 and TRBJ1-1; weak D call: TRBD1 (6 bases). The germline V and J ends were trimmed by 2 bases and 3 bases, with 13 bases remaining between them. This CDR3 is built from 15 residues. CDR1 and CDR2 from the germline V gene are LNHDA and SQIVND (reference sequence). DNA for the CDR3: TGTGCCAGTAGTATACTCCCGGACAGTTACACTGAAGCTTTCTTT. It translates to CASSILPDSYTEAFF.

This clonotype was counted a few times. The rearrangement links TRBV10-3 to TRBJ2-1; no clear D gene. The V end was cut by 4 bases, the J end by 4 bases, with 5 bases between. The CDR3 spans 12 residues. Germline V gene lookup returns CDR1 ENHRY and CDR2 SYGVKD. CDR3 loop: CAISGSYNEQFF. The DNA of the CDR3 is TGTGCCATCAGTGGGAGTTACAATGAGCAGTTCTTC.

In the case of this clonotype: A much larger clone is a single base away; this may be a read error. The V call is TRBV11-2, the J call TRBJ2-7; the D is unclear. The CDR3 has 14 residues. Germline V CDR1 and CDR2: SGHAT, FQNNGV. The DNA for the CDR3 is TGTGCCAGCAGCCCGGGTAGGGATTCCTACGGGCAGTACTTC. This sequence encodes CASSPGRDSYGQYF.

This clonotype was recorded many times. The rearrangement uses TRBV7-3 and TRBJ2-3; possible D gene TRBD2, 5 bases. Germline V gene data show CDR1 as SGHTA and CDR2 as FQGTGA. The CDR3 totals 18 residues. The V gene lost 1 base and the J gene lost 0 bases, with 17 bases spanning the gap. The CDR3 spells CASSLKSEDRTSTDTQYF. In DNA form, the CDR3 reads TGTGCCAGCAGCTTAAAAAGCGAGGACCGGACTAGCACAGATACGCAGTATTTT.

This clonotype was detected ten times or more. The chain is built from TRBV18 and TRBJ1-1; D call uncertain. Germline CDR1 reads KGHSH; CDR2 reads LQKENI. Trimming took 3 bases from V and 7 from J, leaving 12 bases between them. CDR3 size: 13 residues. The CDR3, as DNA: TGTGCCAGCTCACCCCCGGGAGTCTATGAAGCTTTCTTT. It is translated as CASSPPGVYEAFF.

This clonotype was seen a few times. This rearrangement joins TRBV6-2 or TRBV6-3 to TRBJ2-3, with D unclear. Trimming shortened V by 6 bases and J by 5 bases, and 18 bases separated the two germline ends. The CDR3 covers 15 residues. The germline V gene encodes CDR1 MNHEY and CDR2 SVGEGT. CDR3 region: CASSPIAQPGDTQYF. The CDR3, as DNA: TGTGCCAGCAGCCCAATAGCCCAACCCGGAGATACGCAGTATTTT.

This clonotype was counted at least ten times. The chain joins TRBV27 to TRBJ1-6, with D unclear. CDR1 MNHEY and CDR2 SMNVEV come from the germline V gene (reference sequence). V lost 2 bases and J lost 5, with 16 bases in between. The CDR3 runs 17 residues. The CDR3 spells CASSLVGLGRHNSPLHF. The CDR3 DNA follows: TGTGCCAGCAGTTTAGTAGGGTTAGGGCGTCATAATTCACCCCTCCACTTT.

This clonotype was observed a few times. The chain combines TRBV6-5 with TRBJ2-7, with D possibly being TRBD1 (6 bases). The CDR3 consists of 15 residues. V lost 0 bases and J 0 bases, leaving 9 bases between the germline ends. Germline V gene data show CDR1 as MNHEY and CDR2 as SVGAGI. Here the CDR3 reads CASSYSLQGSYEQYF. CDR3 nucleotide sequence: TGTGCCAGCAGTTACTCACTACAGGGCTCCTACGAGCAGTACTTC.

This clonotype was picked up a small number of times. The chain recombines TRBV20-1 with TRBJ2-1, with D tentatively TRBD1 (5 bases). V gave up 4 bases and J gave up 2 bases, with 27 bases separating them. The CDR3 loop spans 19 amino acids. Germline assignment: CDR1 DFQATT and CDR2 SNEGSKA (reference sequence). The CDR3 DNA is TGCAGTGCTACCTCCAAGGGGCCACCAGCTATTTATACCTACAATGAGCAGTTCTTC. This codes for CSATSKGPPAIYTYNEQFF.

Details on this clonotype: A much larger clone sits a single nucleotide away, making a read error possible. The chain uses TRBV12-3 or TRBV12-4 and TRBJ2-2, with 8 bases fitting TRBD2. This CDR3 is 16 amino acids long. The CDR3 spells CTSSAAGGRNTGELFF. CDR3 bases: TGTACCAGCAGCGCCGCGGGGGGACGGAACACCGGGGAGCTGTTTTTT.

This clonotype has at least ten counts. The gene calls are TRBV6-2 or TRBV6-3 and TRBJ2-7; possible D gene TRBD2, 6 bases. Trimming stripped 2 bases from V and 3 bases from J, with 8 bases between. The CDR3 loop spans 13 amino acids. Germline V gene sequence: CDR1 MNHEY, CDR2 SVGEGT. In nucleotides, the CDR3 is TGTGCCAGCAGTTACCCGGGGGACTACGAGCAGTACTTC. It is translated as CASSYPGDYEQYF.

This clonotype was counted at least ten times. The chain joins TRBV9 to TRBJ2-7; 11 bases are a match to TRBD1. There are 15 residues in the CDR3. In germline, CDR1 is SGDLS, CDR2 YYNGEE. V lost 0 bases, J lost 3 bases, and 2 bases stayed unmatched. CDR3 in DNA: TGTGCCAGCAGCGTAGAAGGGACAGGGGGCTACGAGCAGTACTTC. Protein sequence: CASSVEGTGGYEQYF.

The genes are TRBV7-8 and TRBJ1-1; 7 nucleotides match TRBD1. V was pared by 1 base and J by 1 base, with 9 bases of the junction left unmatched. This CDR3 contains 17 residues. The germline V gene encodes CDR1 SGHVS and CDR2 FQNEAQ. The CDR3 protein is CASSLVARTGRNTEAFF. In nucleotides, the CDR3 is TGTGCCAGCAGCTTAGTGGCCCGGACAGGACGGAACACTGAAGCTTTCTTT.

This clonotype was seen many times. The chain carries TRBV28 and TRBJ1-1; no reliable D call. CDR3 length: 14 residues. In germline, CDR1 is MDHEN, CDR2 SYDVKM. V was trimmed by 3 bases and J by 4 bases, leaving 12 bases between them. The CDR3 here is CASSLYGFGTEAFF. The CDR3 DNA reads TGTGCCAGCAGTTTGTACGGGTTCGGCACTGAAGCTTTCTTT.

This clonotype came up a few times. Likely a read error: the CDR3 ends without its conserved phenylalanine or tryptophan. CDR3 region: CASSPSSGRSYNEQFL. For the CDR3, the DNA is TGTGCCAGCAGCCCATCAAGCGGGAGAAGCTACAATGAGCAGTTCCTC. The chain links TRBV13 to TRBJ2-1; 8 nucleotides agree with TRBD2. CDR1 is PRHDT, CDR2 FYEKMQ, per germline (reference sequence). After removal of 5 bases from V and 3 bases from J, the junction contained 9 bases not matched to a gene. The CDR3 runs to 16 residues.

This clonotype appeared a few times. The V call is TRBV6-2 or TRBV6-3, the J call TRBJ1-1; D is ambiguous. The germline V and J ends were trimmed by 8 bases and 8 bases, with 6 bases remaining between them. CDR3 length equals 9 residues. Germline loops: CDR1 MNHEY, CDR2 SVGEGT. CDR3 amino acids: CASGQEAFF. Here the CDR3 DNA reads TGTGCCAGCGGGCAAGAAGCTTTCTTT.

This chain joins TRBV27 and TRBJ2-4; D is possibly TRBD1 (7 bases). The length of the CDR3 is 12 residues. Germline CDR1 MNHEY, CDR2 SMNVEV (reference sequence). Trimming cost V 6 bases and J 14 bases, with 17 bases left between them. The CDR3 DNA reads as TGTGCCAGCAGCCCTAGGGGGGACAGAAAGTACTTC. Its protein is CASSPRGDRKYF.

With respect to this clonotype: Being one base from a much bigger clone, this may be a read error. This chain joins TRBV2 and TRBJ1-1, with D perhaps TRBD1 (5 bases). The CDR3 length is 14 residues. Germline CDR1 is SNHLY and CDR2 is FYNNEI. The CDR3 DNA sequence: TGTGCCAGCAGAGAAGAACCCAGGACACCTGAAGCTTTCTTT. Translated: CASREEPRTPEAFF.

This clonotype was counted a few times. The chain recombines TRBV5-1 with TRBJ2-7, with D tentatively TRBD2 (6 bases). CDR1 is SGHRS, CDR2 YFSETQ, per germline. This CDR3 is 17 amino acids long. V was trimmed by 0 bases and J by 2 bases, leaving 18 bases between them. In nucleotides, the CDR3 is TGCGCCAGCAGCTTGGCCCAGGGAGGTTGGAGCCCCTACGAGCAGTACTTC. Translation: CASSLAQGGWSPYEQYF.

The sample holds a few counts of this clonotype. The chain is built from TRBV13 and TRBJ2-2; 9 bases agree with TRBD1. The CDR3 extends over 18 amino acids. V lost 5 bases, J lost 2 bases, and 12 bases stayed unmatched. Germline CDR1 reads PRHDT; CDR2 reads FYEKMQ (reference sequence). For the CDR3, the DNA is TGTGCCAGCAGCCTCTACAACTGGGACAGGGTAAACACCGGGGAGCTGTTTTTT. Translated, it gives CASSLYNWDRVNTGELFF.

A few counts support this clonotype. The chain recombines TRBV6-2 or TRBV6-3 with TRBJ1-3; 9 nucleotides align to TRBD1. CDR1 and CDR2 (germline): MNHEY, SVGEGT. V was clipped by 6 bases and J by 6 bases; unmatched bases: 6. The CDR3 has 14 residues. This CDR3 reads CASSHGQGKNTIYF. The CDR3 coding sequence is TGTGCCAGCAGCCACGGACAGGGGAAAAACACCATATATTTT.

In its sample, this clonotype was seen many times. The rearrangement uses TRBV30 and TRBJ1-1; D perhaps matches TRBD1 (5 bases). Trimming took off 2 bases at V and 0 bases at J, with 7 bases between the two ends. Germline values: CDR1 GTSNPN, CDR2 SVGIG (reference sequence). The length of the CDR3 is 13 residues. The CDR3 sequence is CAWSRGMNTEAFF. CDR3 DNA: TGTGCCTGGAGTCGGGGCATGAACACTGAAGCTTTCTTT.

Many counts were recorded for this clonotype. The chain is built from TRBV6-2 or TRBV6-3 and TRBJ2-2, with 12 bases identical to TRBD2. The CDR3 covers 16 residues. Unmatched junction bases numbered 4, after V lost 6 bases and J lost 2 bases. Germline V gene data show CDR1 as MNHEY and CDR2 as SVGEGT. The CDR3 DNA sequence: TGTGCCAGCAGAACAGGACTAGCGGGAAACACCGGGGAGCTGTTTTTT. Its protein product is CASRTGLAGNTGELFF.